This T cell receptor beta chain came from a study of T cell repertoires in cytomegalovirus infection. Study context: It was recently identified HLA-C-restricted and well-studied HLA-B-restricted CMV epitopes that the study used.

The CDR3 consists of 14 residues. The V gene's germline CDR1 is LNHDA and CDR2 SQIVND (reference sequence). The ends were cut back, 1 base at V and 0 bases at J, with 4 bases in the middle. With respect to this clonotype: Its antigen is unknown.

TCRdb re-called the reads with MiXCR, one entry per CDR3 protein. The table lists 680,000 or so distinct CDR3 sequences, around 31% of them singletons. The clonotype comes from a human donor in good health (CMV status not recorded). Some clones in this sample may be carry-over from other donors' samples. This chain joins TRBV19 and TRBJ2-1; D ambiguous. This specimen was cultured PBMCs, taken from culture after CMV antigen stimulation. The CDR3: CASSIAASYNEQFF. In DNA, the CDR3 is TGTGCCAGTAGTATAGCGGCCTCCTACAATGAGCAGTTCTTC.